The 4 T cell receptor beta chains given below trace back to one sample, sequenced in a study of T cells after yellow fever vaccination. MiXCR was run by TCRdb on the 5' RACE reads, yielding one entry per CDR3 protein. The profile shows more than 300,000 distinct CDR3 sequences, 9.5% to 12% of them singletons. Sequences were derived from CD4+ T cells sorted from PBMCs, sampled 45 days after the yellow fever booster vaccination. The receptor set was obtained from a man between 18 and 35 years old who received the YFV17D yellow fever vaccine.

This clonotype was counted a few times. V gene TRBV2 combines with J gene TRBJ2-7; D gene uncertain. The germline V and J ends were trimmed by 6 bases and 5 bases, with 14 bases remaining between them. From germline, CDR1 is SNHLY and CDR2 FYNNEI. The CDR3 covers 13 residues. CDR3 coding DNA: TGTGCCAGCAGGCGCGAGGTAACGAACGAGCAGTACGTC. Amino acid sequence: CASRREVTNEQYV.

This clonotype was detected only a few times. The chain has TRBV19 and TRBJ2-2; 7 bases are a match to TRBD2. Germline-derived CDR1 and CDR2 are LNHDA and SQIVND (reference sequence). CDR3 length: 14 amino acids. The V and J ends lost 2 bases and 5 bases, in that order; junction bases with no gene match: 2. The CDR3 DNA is TGTGCCAGTAGTATACCCGGGGGGACCGGGGAGCTGTTTTTT. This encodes CASSIPGGTGELFF.

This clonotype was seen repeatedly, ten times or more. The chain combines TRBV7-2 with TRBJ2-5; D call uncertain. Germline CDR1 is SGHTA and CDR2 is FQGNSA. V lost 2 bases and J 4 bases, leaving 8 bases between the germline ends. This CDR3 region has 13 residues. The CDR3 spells CASSLTRRETQYF. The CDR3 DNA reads TGTGCCAGCAGCTTAACCAGGAGAGAGACCCAGTACTTC. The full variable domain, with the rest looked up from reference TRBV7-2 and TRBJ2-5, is GAGVSQSPSNKVTEKGKDVELRCDPISGHTALYWYRQSLGQGLEFLIYFQGNSAPDKSGLPSDRFSAERTGGSVSTLTIQRTQQEDSAVYLCASSLTRRETQYFGPGTRLLVL.

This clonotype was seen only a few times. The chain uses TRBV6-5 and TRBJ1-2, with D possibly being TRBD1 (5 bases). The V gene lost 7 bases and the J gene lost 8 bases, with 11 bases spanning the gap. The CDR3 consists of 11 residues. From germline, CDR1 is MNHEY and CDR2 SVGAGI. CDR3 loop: CASTTGVGYTF. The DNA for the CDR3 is TGTGCCAGCACCACGGGGGTAGGCTACACCTTC.